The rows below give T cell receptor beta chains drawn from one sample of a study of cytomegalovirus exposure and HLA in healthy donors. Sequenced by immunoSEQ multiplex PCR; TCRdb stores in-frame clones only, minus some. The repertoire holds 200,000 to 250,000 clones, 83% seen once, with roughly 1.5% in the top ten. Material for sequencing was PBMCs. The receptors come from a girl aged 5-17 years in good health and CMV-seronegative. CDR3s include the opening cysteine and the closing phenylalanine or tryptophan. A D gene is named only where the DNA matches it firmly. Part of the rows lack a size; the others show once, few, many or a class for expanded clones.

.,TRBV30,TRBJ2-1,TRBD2,TGTGCCTGGAGTCCAATGACTAGCGGAAACAATGAGCAGTTCTTC,CAWSPMTSGNNEQFF
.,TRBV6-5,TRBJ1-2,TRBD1,TGTGCCAGCAGTTACGGGACAGGGAACTATGGCTACACCTTC,CASSYGTGNYGYTF
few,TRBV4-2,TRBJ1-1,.,TGTGCCAGCAGCCCCCGAGGACTCACGAACACTGAAGCTTTCTTT,CASSPRGLTNTEAFF
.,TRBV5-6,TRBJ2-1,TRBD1,TGTGCCAGCAGCTGGACGGCCGGGACAGGGAGTAGTGAGCAGTTCTTC,CASSWTAGTGSSEQFF
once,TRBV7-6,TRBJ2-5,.,TGTGCCAGCAGCTCCCTCGCGGGGGCAGGAGAGACCCAGTACTTC,CASSSLAGAGETQYF
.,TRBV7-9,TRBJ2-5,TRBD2,TGTGCCAGCACAACTGGGACTAGCGGGAGGGGGCTCCAAGAGACCCAGTACTTC,CASTTGTSGRGLQETQYF
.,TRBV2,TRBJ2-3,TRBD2,TGTGCCAGCAGGCGGGGGATCGCCGCTAGCACAGATACGCAGTATTTT,CASRRGIAASTDTQYF
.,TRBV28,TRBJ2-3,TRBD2,TGTGCCAGCAGCTTCCCCCAGGAAACTAGCGACACAGATACGCAGTATTTT,CASSFPQETSDTDTQYF
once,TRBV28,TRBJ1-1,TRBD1,TGTGCCAGCAGGCGGGACAGCTACACTGAAGCTTTCTTT,CASRRDSYTEAFF
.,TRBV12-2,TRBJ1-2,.,TGTGCAAGTCGCTTAGAATCCGGCTATGGCTACACCTTC,CASRLESGYGYTF
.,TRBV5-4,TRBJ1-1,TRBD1,TGTGCCAGCAGCTCTGGGAAGGACAGGGGAAGCACTGAAGCTTTCTTT,CASSSGKDRGSTEAFF
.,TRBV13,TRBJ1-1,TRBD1,TGTGCCAGCAGCACAAGACAGGGGAGGGGACTTGAAGCTTTCTTT,CASSTRQGRGLEAFF
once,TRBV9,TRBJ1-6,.,TGTGCCAGCAGCCCACGGGGGGGCTCACCCCTCCACTTT,CASSPRGGSPLHF
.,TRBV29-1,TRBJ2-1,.,TGCAGCGTTATTGGGCAGCGGAGGCCCAGCTCCTACAATGAGCAGTTCTTC,CSVIGQRRPSSYNEQFF
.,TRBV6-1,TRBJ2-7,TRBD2,TGTGCCAGCAGTGCCCCCCTGGGACTAGCCGGTTCCTACGAGCAGTACTTC,CASSAPLGLAGSYEQYF
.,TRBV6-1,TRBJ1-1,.,TGTGCCAGCAGTGAGTGGGGGGACCTTCTCACGGGACCTGAAGCTTTCTTT,CASSEWGDLLTGPEAFF
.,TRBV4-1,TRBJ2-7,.,TGCGCCAGCAGCCAAGGAGTGGGAGTCTACGAGCAGTACTTC,CASSQGVGVYEQYF
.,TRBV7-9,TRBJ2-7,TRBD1,TGTGCCAGCAGCCCGCGAACTAACAGGGGGGACTACGAGCAGTACTTC,CASSPRTNRGDYEQYF
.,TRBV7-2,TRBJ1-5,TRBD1,TGTGCCAGCAGCTCAGGGGGACAGCCCCAGCATTTT,CASSSGGQPQHF
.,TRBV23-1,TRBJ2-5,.,TGCGCCAGCACCGCTCGGGACCGCCCGGGGAGGAAAGAGACCCAGTACTTC,CASTARDRPGRKETQYF
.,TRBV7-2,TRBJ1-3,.,TGTGCCAGCAGCTTAGCCTCGGGTGGAAACACCATATATTTT,CASSLASGGNTIYF
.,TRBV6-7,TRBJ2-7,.,TGTGCCAGCAGTTACTTTTGCGTGAATGCCTACGAGCAGTACTTC,CASSYFCVNAYEQYF
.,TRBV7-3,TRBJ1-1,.,TGTGCCAGCAGCTTAACGCGGGGGAACACTGAAGCTTTCTTT,CASSLTRGNTEAFF
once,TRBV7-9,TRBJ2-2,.,TGTGCCAGCAGCAAACTCCGGACGCGGGACAACACCGGGGAGCTGTTTTTT,CASSKLRTRDNTGELFF
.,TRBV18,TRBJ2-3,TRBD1,TGTGCCAGCTCAACAGGGGGCCTCCAAGATACGCAGTATTTT,CASSTGGLQDTQYF
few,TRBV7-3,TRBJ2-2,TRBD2,TGTGCCAGCAGCCCAACTAGCGTAGTCACCGGGGAGCTGTTTTTT,CASSPTSVVTGELFF
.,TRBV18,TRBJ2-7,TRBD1,TGTGCCAGCTCACCCGGGACAGGGGCCTACGAGCAGTACTTC,CASSPGTGAYEQYF
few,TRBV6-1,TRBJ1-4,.,TGTGCCAGCAGACTCAGAGGAACTAATGAAAAACTGTTTTTT,CASRLRGTNEKLFF
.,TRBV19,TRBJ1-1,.,TGTGCCAGTAGTATAGCACAGGGAACTGAAGCTTTCTTT,CASSIAQGTEAFF
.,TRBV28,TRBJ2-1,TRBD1,TGTGCCAGCAGTCCCCCTGGGACAGGGGGCTTAGCTGAGCAGTTCTTC,CASSPPGTGGLAEQFF
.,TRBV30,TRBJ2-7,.,TGTGCCTGGAGCAACTCCGGGATTTCATACGAGCAGTACTTC,CAWSNSGISYEQYF
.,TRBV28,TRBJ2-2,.,TGTGCCAGCAGCCAGGACAGTAACACCGGGGAGCTGTTTTTT,CASSQDSNTGELFF
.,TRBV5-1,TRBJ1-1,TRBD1,TGCGCCAGCAGGTCCTTTAAGGGGGCTGGAGCAAGCACTGAAGCTTTCTTT,CASRSFKGAGASTEAFF
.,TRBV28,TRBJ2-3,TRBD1,TGTGCCAGCAGTTCTACAGGGGATCCCACAGATACGCAGTATTTT,CASSSTGDPTDTQYF
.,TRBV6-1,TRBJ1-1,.,TGTGCCAGCAGTGAATGGGGATTGGCAGGGACATCGACTTTCTTT,CASSEWGLAGTSTFF
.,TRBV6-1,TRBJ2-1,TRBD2,TGTGCCAGCATATTCCCTAGCGGGACTAATGAGCAGTTCTTC,CASIFPSGTNEQFF
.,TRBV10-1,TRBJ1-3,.,TGCGCCAGCAGCGAATACAGCTCTGGAAACACCATATATTTT,CASSEYSSGNTIYF
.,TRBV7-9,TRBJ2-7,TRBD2,TGTGCCAGCAGACGGACTAGGCCCCCAAGCTCCTACGAGCAGTACTTC,CASRRTRPPSSYEQYF
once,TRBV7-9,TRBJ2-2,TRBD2,TGTGCCAGCAGCCAGCGGGGAGGCACGAACACCGGGGAGCTGTTTTTT,CASSQRGGTNTGELFF
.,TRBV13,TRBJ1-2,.,TGTGCCAGCAGCTTAAACGAAGGCGGGTTAGGGGGCTACACCTTC,CASSLNEGGLGGYTF
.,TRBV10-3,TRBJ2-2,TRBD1,TGTGCCATCACTCCACAGGGGGCGAATTCCGGGGAGCTGTTTTTT,CAITPQGANSGELFF
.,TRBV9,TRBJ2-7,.,TGTGCCAGCAGCGTCGAGGGACAAATCTCCTACGAGCAGTACTTC,CASSVEGQISYEQYF
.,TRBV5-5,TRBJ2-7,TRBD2,TGTGCCAGCAGCTTGATACTAGCGGGAGCCCGCTCCTACGAGCAGTACTTC,CASSLILAGARSYEQYF
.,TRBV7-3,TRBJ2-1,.,TGTGCCAGCAGCCCCCGCAGGGGCCAGTACAATGAGCAGTTCTTC,CASSPRRGQYNEQFF
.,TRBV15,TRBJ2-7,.,TGTGCCACCAGCAGAACAACCTACGAGCAGTACTTC,CATSRTTYEQYF
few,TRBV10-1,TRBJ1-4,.,TGCGCCAGCAGTGAACGACTTAATGAAAAACTGTTTTTT,CASSERLNEKLFF
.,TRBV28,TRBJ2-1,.,TGTGCCAGCAGCCGCTCTCGCGACAATGAGCAGTTCTTC,CASSRSRDNEQFF
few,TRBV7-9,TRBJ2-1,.,TGTGCCAGCAGCTTAGAACGGGGTGTTTCCTACAATGAGCAGTTCTTC,CASSLERGVSYNEQFF
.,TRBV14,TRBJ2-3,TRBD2,TGTGCCAGCAGCCAAGACAGGGTGGCTAGCGGGGGGGCCTGGGCAGATACGCAGTATTTT,CASSQDRVASGGAWADTQYF
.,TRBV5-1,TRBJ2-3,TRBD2,TGCGCCAGCAGCTTGAAAGATCTAGCGGGAGGCTCAGATACGCAGTATTTT,CASSLKDLAGGSDTQYF
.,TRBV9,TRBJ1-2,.,TGTGCCAGCAGCTCCCAGTGGATGAGGGGCTACACCTTC,CASSSQWMRGYTF
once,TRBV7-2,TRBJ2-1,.,TGTGCCAGCAGCTTAGTTAGCCTAAGGGAGACCTACAATGAGCAGTTCTTC,CASSLVSLRETYNEQFF
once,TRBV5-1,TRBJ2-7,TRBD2,TGCGCCAGCAGCTTCTCTCTAGCGGGAGTCTCTTCCTACGAGCAGTACTTC,CASSFSLAGVSSYEQYF
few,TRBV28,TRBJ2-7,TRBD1,TGTGCCAGCAGTTTACGCACGATTAAACAGGGGCTTGGCGAGCAGTACTTC,CASSLRTIKQGLGEQYF
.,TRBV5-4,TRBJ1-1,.,TGTGCCAGCAGTCATCCGGGACAACTGAACACTGAAGCTTTCTTT,CASSHPGQLNTEAFF
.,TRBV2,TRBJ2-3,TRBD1,TGTGCCAGCAGAACAGATCGGGACAGGGGGCCGACAGATACGCAGTATTTT,CASRTDRDRGPTDTQYF
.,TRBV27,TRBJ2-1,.,TGTGCCAGCAGGGCAGCGGACGCCCCCTACAATGAGCAGTTCTTC,CASRAADAPYNEQFF
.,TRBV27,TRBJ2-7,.,TGTGCCAGCAGTTCAACCTACGAGCAGTACTTC,CASSSTYEQYF